This entry describes one T cell receptor beta chain. Its specificity is not known. TCRdb's table, derived via immunoSEQ multiplex PCR, lists solely in-frame clones and lacks some. The data hold about 110,000 clones, with under 97% observed a single time. V was shortened by 6 bases and J by 3 bases, with 27 bases between the two germline ends. The CDR3 spans 18 residues. Per the germline V gene, CDR1 is MDHEN and CDR2 is SYDVKM. The sample belongs to a study of cytomegalovirus exposure and HLA in healthy donors. General observations from the study: The CMV antigen specificity of a few CMV-associated chains was confirmed through in vitro analysis. Reports described diagnosis of cytomegalovirus status by the classifier as highly specific and sensitive. The study designated about 180 TCR beta chains cytomegalovirus-associated. Across donors, most TCRs were seen rarely, yet some public ones were widespread.

What was sequenced was PBMCs. The chain carries TRBV28 and TRBJ2-7, with a weak D call TRBD1 (6 bases). The receptor was derived from a woman under 30 in good health and CMV-seronegative. The CDR3 reads CASSEGTRGILRGYEQYF. The CDR3 DNA sequence: TGTGCCAGCAGCGAAGGGACAAGGGGGATTCTCAGGGGCTACGAGCAGTACTTC.